Presented here are 25 T cell receptor beta chains from one specimen sequenced in a study of T cell responses to AZD1222 COVID-19 vaccine. Some clones are missing from TCRdb's copy, which holds only in-frame ones; the method was immunoSEQ multiplex PCR. The profile shows 100,000 to 150,000 clones, 89% of them singletons. The sample consisted of peripheral blood, taken on day 0 of AZD1222 vaccination. These receptors came from an adult in good health.

The genes are TRBV18 and TRBJ1-1; TRBD1 matches 9 bases. CDR1 is KGHSH and CDR2 is LQKENI in the germline V gene. The V gene end was trimmed by 2 bases and the J gene end by 5 bases; junction bases not matched to a gene: 6. This CDR3 has 15 residues. The CDR3 loop reads CASSPTGTGQTEAFF. The CDR3 nucleotides read TGTGCCAGCTCACCAACCGGGACAGGGCAGACTGAAGCTTTCTTT.

The gene calls are TRBV19 and TRBJ1-3; 7 nucleotides match TRBD1. Losses at the gene ends were 5 bases for V and 1 base for J; bases not matched to a gene: 11. There are 17 residues in the CDR3. Germline V lookup: CDR1 LNHDA, CDR2 SQIVND (reference sequence). CDR3 DNA: TGTGCCAGTAGTTCCTCACGCGACAGGGCTTCTGGAAACACCATATATTTT. Protein: CASSSSRDRASGNTIYF.

V and J are TRBV30 and TRBJ1-3; D is unresolved. Trimming shortened V by 5 bases and J by 4 bases, and 21 bases separated the two germline ends. Germline CDR1 and CDR2: GTSNPN and SVGIG (reference sequence). This CDR3 has 16 amino acids. CDR3 in DNA: TGTGCCTGGTCACCTTTTGGGAAGGGCTCCGGAAACACCATATATTTT. This encodes CAWSPFGKGSGNTIYF.

V gene TRBV9 combines with J gene TRBJ1-3; no clear D gene. This CDR3 has 15 amino acids. CDR1 and CDR2 from the germline V gene are SGDLS and YYNGEE. The V end was cut by 6 bases, the J end by 0 bases, with 13 bases between. CDR3 nucleotides: TGTGCCAGCACGGCCCGAATAGGCTCTGGAAACACCATATATTTT. This encodes CASTARIGSGNTIYF.

This sequence joins TRBV10-2 and TRBJ2-5; 9 bases map to TRBD2. The V and J ends lost 1 base and 1 base, in that order; junction bases with no gene match: 7. This CDR3 has 17 residues. From germline, CDR1 is WSHSY and CDR2 SAAADI. This CDR3 reads CASSEYVSGGIQETQYF. The CDR3 DNA is TGCGCCAGCAGTGAGTACGTGAGCGGGGGGATCCAAGAGACCCAGTACTTC.

The genes are TRBV6-2 or TRBV6-3 and TRBJ1-4, with D hard to call. Trimming removed 2 bases from V and 3 bases from J, with 19 bases in between. Germline CDR1 MNHEY, CDR2 SVGEGT. This CDR3 region has 18 residues. In DNA, the CDR3 is TGTGCCAGCAGTTACAGTATCTGGACCACGACGCCTAATGAAAAACTGTTTTTT. This gives the protein CASSYSIWTTTPNEKLFF.

The chain is built from TRBV12-3 or TRBV12-4 and TRBJ1-2; the D gene is possibly TRBD1 (6 bases). The V end was cut by 4 bases, the J end by 4 bases, with 10 bases between. The CDR3 length is 13 residues. The CDR3 coding sequence is TGTGCCAGCAGTTCCGGGACACTCTATGGCTACACCTTC. Protein product: CASSSGTLYGYTF.

The chain carries TRBV7-9 and TRBJ1-1; 7 bases fit TRBD1. With 5 bases clipped from V and 4 bases from J, the junction kept 10 bases outside the gene matches. This CDR3 region has 15 residues. Germline V lookup: CDR1 SEHNR, CDR2 FQNEAQ (reference sequence). The CDR3 DNA sequence: TGTGCCAGCAGCCGGAACAGGGGAATAGGCACTGAAGCTTTCTTT. Encoded protein: CASSRNRGIGTEAFF.

CDR3 residues: CASSQGTSVQETQYF. CDR3 nucleotide sequence: TGCGCCAGCAGCCAGGGAACTAGCGTACAAGAGACCCAGTACTTC. The rearrangement uses TRBV4-1 and TRBJ2-5; 7 nucleotides align to TRBD2. Germline V gene lookup returns CDR1 MGHRA and CDR2 YSYEKL. The ends lost 3 bases at V and 2 bases at J; junction bases unmatched: 6. This CDR3 contains 15 residues.

V and J are TRBV2 and TRBJ1-4, with D maybe TRBD1 (6 bases). Germline V gene sequence: CDR1 SNHLY, CDR2 FYNNEI. V was pared by 6 bases and J by 6 bases, with 17 bases between. The CDR3 covers 15 residues. CDR3 DNA: TGTGCCAGCAGGGAACCCGGGACAATGTATGAAAAACTGTTTTTT. Encoded protein: CASREPGTMYEKLFF.

The table lists this clone with a count of one. V usage is TRBV5-1 and J usage is TRBJ1-1, with 7 nucleotides matching TRBD1. The CDR3 sequence is 16 residues long. The V gene end was trimmed by 3 bases and the J gene end by 0 bases; junction bases not matched to a gene: 8. The germline V gene encodes CDR1 SGHRS and CDR2 YFSETQ. CDR3 amino acids: CASSWNTGVMNTEAFF. Here the CDR3 DNA reads TGCGCCAGCAGCTGGAACACAGGGGTCATGAACACTGAAGCTTTCTTT. Full variable domain (outside the CDR3, taken from reference TRBV5-1 and TRBJ1-1): KAGVTQTPRYLIKTRGQQVTLSCSPISGHRSVSWYQQTPGQGLQFLFEYFSETQRNKGNFPGRFSGRQFSNSRSEMNVSTLELGDSALYLCASSWNTGVMNTEAFFGQGTRLTVV.

The chain links TRBV3-1 (or the pseudogene TRBV3-2) to TRBJ1-6; no definite D call. Per germline, CDR1 LGHDT and CDR2 YNNKEL (reference sequence). Trimming took 1 base from V and 9 from J, leaving 16 bases between them. CDR3 length: 16 residues. CDR3 sequence (DNA): TGTGCCAGCAGCCAAGGACCGCATAAGGCCCTTTCACCCCTCCACTTT. This translates into CASSQGPHKALSPLHF.

V and J are TRBV6-6 and TRBJ2-1; TRBD2 might be the D (5 bases). The CDR3 sequence is 16 residues long. V lost 4 bases and J 9 bases, leaving 22 bases between the germline ends. CDR1 and CDR2 from the germline V gene are MNHNY and SVGAGI (reference sequence). This chain's CDR3 is CASSSASGGLRSEQFF. CDR3 coding DNA: TGTGCCAGCAGTTCTGCCAGCGGCGGCCTGCGTAGTGAGCAGTTCTTC.

This chain uses TRBV15 with TRBJ1-1; D is possibly TRBD1 (5 bases). CDR3 length equals 14 residues. Trimming removed 5 bases from V and 6 bases from J, with 16 bases in between. Germline V CDR1 and CDR2: LNHNV, YYDKDF (reference sequence). CDR3 amino acids: CATSYISGGSEAFF. CDR3 sequence (DNA): TGTGCCACCAGCTATATAAGCGGGGGATCTGAAGCTTTCTTT.

The chain links TRBV20-1 to TRBJ2-1, with no clear D. Germline CDR1 is DFQATT and CDR2 is SNEGSKA (reference sequence). The CDR3 is made up of 11 amino acids. V lost 5 bases and J 7 bases, leaving 9 bases between the germline ends. CDR3 bases: TGCAGTGCTTCCCCAACGAATGAGCAGTTCTTC. Its translation: CSASPTNEQFF.

The chain carries TRBV3-1 (or the pseudogene TRBV3-2) and TRBJ1-4; TRBD1 agrees at 9 bases. The ends lost 5 bases at V and 5 bases at J; junction bases unmatched: 3. Germline CDR1 and CDR2: LGHDT and YNNKEL (reference sequence). The CDR3 has 14 amino acids. This CDR3 is CASSAGQGNEKLFF. CDR3 in DNA: TGTGCCAGCAGCGCGGGACAGGGAAATGAAAAACTGTTTTTT.

The rearrangement uses TRBV7-2 and TRBJ2-5; no reliable D call. The V gene's germline CDR1 is SGHTA and CDR2 FQGNSA. The V and J ends lost 7 bases and 2 bases respectively, with 14 bases between them. The CDR3 extends over 14 amino acids. This CDR3 is CASTSTGGQETQYF. CDR3 DNA: TGTGCCAGCACTTCGACTGGCGGTCAAGAGACCCAGTACTTC.

This clone was detected only a few times. V is TRBV11-2 and J is TRBJ1-6; D not certain. This CDR3 has 15 amino acids. V was pared by 3 bases and J by 8 bases, with 14 bases between. Germline CDR1 is SGHAT and CDR2 is FQNNGV. The CDR3 region is CASSFRASLDSPLHF. Written as DNA, the CDR3 is TGTGCCAGCAGCTTCCGGGCCTCCTTGGATTCACCCCTCCACTTT. The full variable domain, its missing parts supplied by reference TRBV11-2 and TRBJ1-6, is EAGVAQSPRYKIIEKRQSVAFWCNPISGHATLYWYQQILGQGPKLLIQFQNNGVVDDSQLPKDRFSAERLKGVDSTLKIQPAKLEDSAVYLCASSFRASLDSPLHFGNGTRLTVT.

V and J are TRBV29-1 and TRBJ2-3; D is unresolved. The germline gives CDR1 SQVTM, CDR2 ANQGSEA. Trimming removed 3 bases from V and 4 bases from J, with 5 bases in between. This CDR3 has 11 amino acids. The CDR3 DNA sequence: TGCAGCGTTGAGTCCCCAGATACGCAGTATTTT. This encodes CSVESPDTQYF.

The J gene is TRBJ1-2, the V gene TRBV2; TRBD1 might be the D (5 bases). V lost 4 bases, J lost 7 bases, and 22 bases lay in between. The CDR3 covers 16 residues. The V gene's germline CDR1 is SNHLY and CDR2 FYNNEI. The CDR3 nucleotides are TGTGCCAGCAGTGTCGAGGGCAGGGTCGGTTCTTCTGGCTACACCTTC. Translated, it gives CASSVEGRVGSSGYTF.

The CDR3 DNA is TGTGCCAGCAGTCCAGGGGACTATGGCTACACCTTC. Its protein is CASSPGDYGYTF. The chain employs TRBV7-2 and TRBJ1-2; D may be TRBD1 (6 bases). Per germline, CDR1 SGHTA and CDR2 FQGNSA. The CDR3 has 12 amino acids. Trimming cost V 6 bases and J 3 bases, with 8 bases left between them.

In this sample, this clone turned up once. V gene TRBV27 combines with J gene TRBJ2-7, with D maybe TRBD1 (6 bases). This CDR3 has 12 residues. The germline V and J ends were trimmed by 2 bases and 7 bases, with 9 bases remaining between them. Germline values: CDR1 MNHEY, CDR2 SMNVEV (reference sequence). CDR3 in DNA: TGTGCCAGCAGTTTACAGGGGACGGAGCAGTACTTC. Protein product: CASSLQGTEQYF.

This clone showed up just once. The gene calls are TRBV7-9 and TRBJ2-5; TRBD2 is a possible D gene (5 bases). This CDR3 is built from 17 residues. CDR1 is SEHNR, CDR2 FQNEAQ, per germline (reference sequence). The ends were cut back, 5 bases at V and 1 base at J, with 20 bases in the middle. The CDR3 sequence: CASSPPMRATIQETQYF. The CDR3 DNA follows: TGTGCCAGCAGCCCCCCCATGAGGGCAACCATCCAAGAGACCCAGTACTTC.

The chain couples TRBV7-3 to TRBJ1-3; D not certain. CDR3 size: 13 residues. From germline, CDR1 is SGHTA and CDR2 FQGTGA. Between the trimmed V and J ends, which lost 5 bases and 2 bases, there was a span of 7 bases. This CDR3 is CASSRETGNTIYF. The CDR3 DNA reads TGTGCCAGCAGCAGGGAAACTGGAAACACCATATATTTT.

A note on this clone: This sample also contains other DNA sequences that code for the same CDR3. The chain links TRBV6-5 to TRBJ1-1; unclear D gene. CDR3 length: 11 residues. Germline lookup yields CDR1 MNHEY and CDR2 SVGAGI. Trimming took 9 bases from V and 0 from J, leaving 5 bases between them. The CDR3 DNA sequence: TGTGCCAGTAGGGTGAACACTGAAGCTTTCTTT. Protein product: CASRVNTEAFF.